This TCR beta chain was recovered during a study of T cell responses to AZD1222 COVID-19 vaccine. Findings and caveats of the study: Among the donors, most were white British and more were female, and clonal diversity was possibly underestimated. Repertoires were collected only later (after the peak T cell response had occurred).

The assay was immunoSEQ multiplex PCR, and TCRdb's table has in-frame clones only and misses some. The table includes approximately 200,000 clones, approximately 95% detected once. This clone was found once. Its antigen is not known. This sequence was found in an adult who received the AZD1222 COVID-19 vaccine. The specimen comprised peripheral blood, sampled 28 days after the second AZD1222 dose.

The CDR3 DNA reads as TGCGCCAGCAGCTTGGGGACCTACAATGAGCAGTTCTTC. This translates into CASSLGTYNEQFF. The rearrangement links TRBV5-1 to TRBJ2-1; unclear D gene. Trimming pared 0 bases from V and 2 bases from J, leaving 3 bases between. This CDR3 contains 13 residues. Germline CDR1 reads SGHRS; CDR2 reads YFSETQ.